This T cell receptor beta chain was captured in a study of shared clonotypes between healthy human individuals. As for the study in general: A couple of women and a few men aged 18 to 49 served as donors.

Participating donors were healthy, HIV-negative adults free of recent acute infections or vaccinations. Sequenced by immunoSEQ multiplex PCR; TCRdb stores in-frame clones only, minus some. The repertoire holds roughly 500,000 clones, around 95% seen once, with nearly 0.065% in the top ten. As regards this clone: Antigen: not known.

Broader study findings: Rarefaction demonstrated incomplete sorted-subset sequencing despite large depth. In contrast to clonotypes shared by all four donors, non-shared clonotypes had lower generation probabilities.

V shed 0 bases and J shed 6 bases, with 15 bases lying between them. Germline values: CDR1 ENHRY, CDR2 SYGVKD. This CDR3 contains 16 residues. The source of this sequence is a woman younger than 45 in good health. The rearrangement links TRBV10-3 to TRBJ2-1; weak D call: TRBD2 (5 bases). Sample: naive CD4+ T cells sorted from blood. Indicated subset: CD45RA+ positively selected. DNA for the CDR3: TGTGCCATCAGTGAGTCGGGAGTTGGACGTTCCAATGAGCAGTTCTTC. It is translated as CAISESGVGRSNEQFF.